A selection of T cell receptor beta chains follows, all from one sample in a study of blood T cell repertoires in COVID-19. Profiled with immunoSEQ multiplex PCR; TCRdb holds only in-frame clones, not every one. Seen here are 250,000 to 350,000 clones, 85% to 90% observed once, and the top ten hold roughly 6.3%. The material sequenced was peripheral blood. These receptors were obtained from a woman aged 45-60 years with COVID-19, enrolled during active disease. The CDR3 runs from the conserved cysteine through the conserved F or W. D genes are given only for firm matches. Rows may omit the clone size; those that give it use once, few, many or a size class.

D	size	V	J	DNA	CDR3
TRBD1	NA	TRBV27	TRBJ1-2	TGTGCCAGCAGTGCCGACAGGGGGGGTTACTATGGCTACACCTTC	CASSADRGGYYGYTF
NA	NA	TRBV5-6	TRBJ2-1	TGTGCCAGCAGCCGTACTCTGAACAATGAGCAGTTCTTC	CASSRTLNNEQFF
NA	few	TRBV29-1	TRBJ1-1	TGCAGCGTTGAATTCGCCGGGGGGAGGGCTGAAGCTTTCTTT	CSVEFAGGRAEAFF
NA	NA	TRBV5-4	TRBJ1-2	TGTGCCAGCAGCTTGGACACCTCCCGCTACACCTTC	CASSLDTSRYTF
TRBD2	few	TRBV24-1	TRBJ2-3	TGTGCCACCACCGCGGGAGTTGCGGAGGCCACAGATACGCAGTATTTT	CATTAGVAEATDTQYF
TRBD1	NA	TRBV25-1	TRBJ2-5	TGTGCCAGCAGTTTAATAGGGACAGGGGGGACGGCCCAGTACTTC	CASSLIGTGGTAQYF
NA	NA	TRBV11-3	TRBJ1-2	TGTGCCAGCAGCTTACAGGGATTCGGCGGAAAGGATGGCTACACCTTC	CASSLQGFGGKDGYTF
NA	NA	TRBV28	TRBJ1-5	TGTGCCAGCAGTTTGGTCACTACCAATCAGCCCCAGCATTTT	CASSLVTTNQPQHF
NA	NA	TRBV5-1	TRBJ2-1	TGCGCCAGCAGCTTGGCCGGGGATGCCTACAATGAGCAGTTCTTC	CASSLAGDAYNEQFF
NA	NA	TRBV27	TRBJ1-1	TGTGCCACCCAGGGGATGGGATACACTGAAGCTTTCTTT	CATQGMGYTEAFF
TRBD2	NA	TRBV27	TRBJ2-3	TGTGCCAGCAGTTTAGTAACGGGAGGGCCCGTGCATACGCAGTATTTT	CASSLVTGGPVHTQYF
NA	NA	TRBV7-2	TRBJ2-1	TGTGCCAGCAGCTCGACAAAAGACAACAATGAGCAGTTCTTC	CASSSTKDNNEQFF
NA	once	TRBV13	TRBJ1-4	TGTGCCAGCAGCTCCCGCGACGAATTAGACGGCGGCGAAAAACTGTTTTTT	CASSSRDELDGGEKLFF
TRBD2	NA	TRBV25-1	TRBJ2-5	TGTGCCAGCAGGGCCGGGACTAGCGGGAAAATCGGACAAGAGACCCAGTACTTC	CASRAGTSGKIGQETQYF
TRBD2	NA	TRBV6-2/TRBV6-3	TRBJ2-1	TGTGCCAGCAGTTATCCGGCTAGCGGGGTTAGACGCTCCTACAATGAGCAGTTCTTC	CASSYPASGVRRSYNEQFF
NA	NA	TRBV2	TRBJ1-5	TGTGCCAGCAGTGAAGTGGAGGGCGGGCCCCAGCATTTT	CASSEVEGGPQHF
TRBD2	NA	TRBV4-1	TRBJ2-2	TGCGCCAGCAGCCAAGTATTGGGACTAGCAACCGGGGAGCTGTTTTTT	CASSQVLGLATGELFF
NA	NA	TRBV7-9	TRBJ1-6	TGTGCCAGCAGCCCCTTAAGGGAGAATTCACCCCTCCACTTT	CASSPLRENSPLHF
NA	NA	TRBV19	TRBJ2-7	TGTGCCAGTAGTATAGCCCCGCGGGGATCCTACGAGCAGTACTTC	CASSIAPRGSYEQYF
NA	NA	TRBV29-1	TRBJ1-2	TGCAGCGTTGAGTCCGGGAACTATGGCTACACCTTC	CSVESGNYGYTF
TRBD2	NA	TRBV10-3	TRBJ2-7	TGTGCCATTGGGGGGGGTGGAAGCTCCTACGAGCAGTACTTC	CAIGGGGSSYEQYF
NA	NA	TRBV18	TRBJ2-2	TGTGCCAGCTCACCTTCCAGGATAGAGAACACCGGGGAGCTGTTTTTT	CASSPSRIENTGELFF
NA	NA	TRBV7-2	TRBJ2-7	TGTGCCAGCAGCTTAAGGGGACAAGCGGTGCGTGGCTACGAGCAGTACTTC	CASSLRGQAVRGYEQYF
NA	NA	TRBV5-1	TRBJ1-3	TGCGCCAGCAGGAGCCAAACAGGTCCTGGAAACACCATATATTTT	CASRSQTGPGNTIYF
NA	NA	TRBV5-1	TRBJ2-7	TGCGCCAGCAGCCCTCTAGCGCCGGCCTACGAGCAGTACTTC	CASSPLAPAYEQYF
TRBD2	NA	TRBV2	TRBJ2-7	TGTGCCAGCATTCGTCCTAGCGGAGAATACGAGCAGTACTTC	CASIRPSGEYEQYF
NA	NA	TRBV11-2	TRBJ1-1	TGTGCCAGCAGCCAACTTACGGGGGTAAGGATTGAAGCTTTCTTT	CASSQLTGVRIEAFF
NA	NA	TRBV25-1	TRBJ1-5	TGTGCCAGCAGTGATGGACAGAGACACAATCAGCCCCAGCATTTT	CASSDGQRHNQPQHF
NA	once	TRBV6-1	TRBJ2-7	TGTGCCAGCAGTGAATCTAGCAGGGGGGCGCTCTACGAGCAGTACTTC	CASSESSRGALYEQYF
NA	NA	TRBV6-2/TRBV6-3	TRBJ2-3	TGTGCCAGCAGTTATTTCATAGGGAGCTTAACAGATACGCAGTATTTT	CASSYFIGSLTDTQYF
TRBD1	NA	TRBV7-8	TRBJ2-7	TGTGCCAGCAGACCATCGGGACAGGGCTACGAGCAGTACTTC	CASRPSGQGYEQYF
NA	NA	TRBV18	TRBJ2-1	TGTGCCAGCTCACCACAAACTAGGAACCATGAGCAGTTCTTC	CASSPQTRNHEQFF
NA	NA	TRBV7-2	TRBJ1-6	TGTGCCAGCAGCTTAGAATGGGGCAGGGAAGGGTATAATTCACCCCTCCACTTT	CASSLEWGREGYNSPLHF
NA	NA	TRBV6-5	TRBJ2-6	TGTGCCAGCAGGCCTTACAGCTCTGGGGCCAACGTCCTGACTTTC	CASRPYSSGANVLTF
TRBD1	NA	TRBV7-8	TRBJ1-2	TGTGCCAGCAGCTTAGATGGACAGGGTTATGGCTACACCTTC	CASSLDGQGYGYTF
NA	NA	TRBV19	TRBJ2-3	TGTGCCAGTAGTAGGACGAGCGGCGCGGGCACAGATACGCAGTATTTT	CASSRTSGAGTDTQYF
NA	NA	TRBV21-1	TRBJ1-1	TGTGCCAGCAGCAAGATAGCGGGGGGGTACCGCATGAACACTGAAGCTTTCTTT	CASSKIAGGYRMNTEAFF
NA	NA	TRBV5-1	TRBJ2-1	TGCGCCAGCAGCCTGGACTCCCCTTCGTACAATGAGCAGTTCTTC	CASSLDSPSYNEQFF
NA	NA	TRBV5-5	TRBJ2-1	TGTGCCAGCAGTCTACCGAAAACCAGGGCCTACAATGAGCAGTTCTTC	CASSLPKTRAYNEQFF
NA	once	TRBV19	TRBJ1-1	TGTGCCAGTAGTATTGGGACACTAAACACTGAAGCTTTCTTT	CASSIGTLNTEAFF
NA	NA	TRBV2	TRBJ2-4	TGTGCCAGCAGTGAACTAGCCAAAAACATTCAGTACTTC	CASSELAKNIQYF
TRBD1	NA	TRBV6-5	TRBJ1-1	TGTGCCAGCAGTTTGGCAGGGGGCAACACTGAAGCTTTCTTT	CASSLAGGNTEAFF
TRBD2	NA	TRBV18	TRBJ2-7	TGTGCCAGCTCACCGGGGAGGGGAACTCTCTACGAGCAGTACTTC	CASSPGRGTLYEQYF
TRBD2	NA	TRBV27	TRBJ2-1	TGTGCCAGCAGTTGGGGGGGAAATGAGCAGTTCTTC	CASSWGGNEQFF
NA	NA	TRBV4-2	TRBJ2-7	TGTGCCAGCAGCCCGACAGCTAACTCCTACGAGCAGTACTTC	CASSPTANSYEQYF